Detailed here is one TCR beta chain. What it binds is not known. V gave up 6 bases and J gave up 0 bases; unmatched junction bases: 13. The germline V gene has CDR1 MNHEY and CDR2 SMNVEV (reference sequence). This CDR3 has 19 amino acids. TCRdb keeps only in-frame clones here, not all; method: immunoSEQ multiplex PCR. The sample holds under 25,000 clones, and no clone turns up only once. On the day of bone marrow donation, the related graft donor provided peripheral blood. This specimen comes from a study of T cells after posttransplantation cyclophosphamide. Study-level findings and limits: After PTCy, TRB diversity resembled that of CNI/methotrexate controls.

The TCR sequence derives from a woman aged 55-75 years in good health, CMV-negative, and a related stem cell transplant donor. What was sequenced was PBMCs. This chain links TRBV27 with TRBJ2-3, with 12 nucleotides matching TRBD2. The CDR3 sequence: CASRLRASGGVPSTDTQYF. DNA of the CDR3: TGTGCCAGCAGACTAAGGGCTAGCGGGGGGGTGCCTAGCACAGATACGCAGTATTTT.